The clone carrying this TCR beta chain was observed a few times. From the RACE reads, TCRdb called clonotypes with MiXCR, one entry per CDR3 protein. This sample yields tens of thousands of distinct CDR3 sequences, of which less than 9.5% are seen a single time; around 4% belongs to the top ten. This entry belongs to a study of human T cells and chemical hapten exposure. Specified time point: patch test 1, 2 weeks after DPC sensitization. Treatment denoted: therapeutic diphenylcyclopropenone sensitization with weekly scalp DPC. V gave up 3 bases and J gave up 6 bases, with 11 bases separating them. The length of the CDR3 is 12 residues. The germline V gene encodes CDR1 DFQATT and CDR2 SNEGSKA (reference sequence).

This sequence originates from a woman between 45 and 65 years old with alopecia areata. Some clones in this sample may be carry-over from other donors' samples. The source material was whole blood, sampled in connection with sensitization to the hapten diphenylcyclopropenone (DPC). The V call is TRBV20-1, the J call TRBJ1-1; D is unclear. The DNA of the CDR3 is TGCAGTGCTAGTAGCGATCAAGCTGAAGCTTTCTTT. Its protein product is CSASSDQAEAFF.